This entry features one T cell receptor beta chain sequence. As yet, its antigen is unknown. These data originate in a study of T cell responses to AZD1222 COVID-19 vaccine. Study results and caveats: Epitopes outside B.1.351 and B.1.1.7 mutated regions reportedly drew nearly half of spike TCRs. Clonal diversity was possibly underestimated, and the donors were mostly white British, with more females. Repertoires were sampled only after the peak T cell response.

The V gene lost 7 bases and the J gene lost 3 bases, with 13 bases spanning the gap. Germline assignment: CDR1 MNHNY and CDR2 SVGAGI (reference sequence). The CDR3 is 14 residues long. Here immunoSEQ multiplex PCR was the method, and the copy in TCRdb shows in-frame clones only, minus some. The table has 150,000 to 200,000 clones, over 90% seen once. The V call is TRBV6-6, the J call TRBJ1-5; the D gene is possibly TRBD1 (5 bases). The receptor's source is an adult who received the AZD1222 COVID-19 vaccine. The specimen comprised peripheral blood, sampled 28 days after the second AZD1222 dose. CDR3 in amino acids: CASTKAGINQPQHF. The CDR3 nucleotides are TGTGCCAGCACGAAAGCAGGGATCAATCAGCCCCAGCATTTT.